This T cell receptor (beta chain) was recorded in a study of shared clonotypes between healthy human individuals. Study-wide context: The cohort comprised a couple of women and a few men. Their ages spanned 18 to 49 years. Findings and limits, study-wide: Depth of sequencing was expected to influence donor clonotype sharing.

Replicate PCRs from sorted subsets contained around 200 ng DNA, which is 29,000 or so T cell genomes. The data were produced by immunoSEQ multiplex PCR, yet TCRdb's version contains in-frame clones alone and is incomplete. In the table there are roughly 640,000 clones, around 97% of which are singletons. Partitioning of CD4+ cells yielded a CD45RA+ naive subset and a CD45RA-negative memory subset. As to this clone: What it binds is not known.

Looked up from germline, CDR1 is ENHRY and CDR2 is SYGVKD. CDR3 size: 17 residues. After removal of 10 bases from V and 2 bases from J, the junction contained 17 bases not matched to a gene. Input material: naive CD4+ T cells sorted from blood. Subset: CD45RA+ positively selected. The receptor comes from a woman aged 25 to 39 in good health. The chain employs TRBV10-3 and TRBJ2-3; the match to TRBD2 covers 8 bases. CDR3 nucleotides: TGTGCCACCCACCCGGGGGTTAGCGGGGCGGCCACAGATACGCAGTATTTT. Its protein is CATHPGVSGAATDTQYF.